This record concerns one TCR beta chain sequence. This entry comes from a study of blood T cell repertoires in COVID-19. The overall study: From the United States, Italy and Spain came samples of acute and convalescent COVID-19. PBMCs, B-cell-depleted T cells, or T cells provided the cDNA or gDNA that made up the material.

CDR1 SGHTA and CDR2 FQGNSA come from the germline V gene. The CDR3 contains 18 residues. V dropped 1 base and J dropped 1 base, with 14 bases sitting between them. Authors' processing steps: Estimates of nucleated cell counts were drawn from the amplification of reference gene primers. TCRdb's table, derived via immunoSEQ multiplex PCR, lists solely in-frame clones and lacks some. The DNA was the basis for D and trimming; V, J and clone size are from that table. Among hundreds of thousands of clones, around 89% were seen once, and the ten largest hold roughly 4%. Sequences were obtained from peripheral blood. This rearrangement joins TRBV7-2 to TRBJ1-6; TRBD1 might be the D (5 bases). This clonotype was obtained from a woman aged 25-40 years with acute or convalescent COVID-19. In nucleotides, the CDR3 is TGTGCCAGCAGCTTAGACGGGGGGGGTAGTTCCTATAATTCACCCCTCCACTTT. It translates to CASSLDGGGSSYNSPLHF.